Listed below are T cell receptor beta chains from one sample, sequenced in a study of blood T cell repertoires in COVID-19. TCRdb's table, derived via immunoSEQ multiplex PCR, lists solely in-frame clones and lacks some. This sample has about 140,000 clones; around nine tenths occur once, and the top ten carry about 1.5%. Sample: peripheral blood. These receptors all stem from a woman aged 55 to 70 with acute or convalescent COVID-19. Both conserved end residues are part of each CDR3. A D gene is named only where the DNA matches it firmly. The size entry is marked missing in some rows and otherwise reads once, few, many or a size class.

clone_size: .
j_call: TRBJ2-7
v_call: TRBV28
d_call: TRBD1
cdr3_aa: CASRGQLLSYEQYF
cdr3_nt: TGTGCCAGCCGGGGACAGCTTCTCTCCTACGAGCAGTACTTC

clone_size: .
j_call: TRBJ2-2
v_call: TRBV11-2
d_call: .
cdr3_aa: CASSLAKGQVAGELFF
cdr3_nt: TGTGCCAGCAGCTTAGCGAAGGGGCAGGTCGCCGGGGAGCTGTTTTTT

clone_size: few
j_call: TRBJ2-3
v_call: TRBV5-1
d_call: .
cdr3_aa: CASSSTPGRDTQYF
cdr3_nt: TGCGCCAGCAGCTCAACCCCCGGCAGGGATACGCAGTATTTT

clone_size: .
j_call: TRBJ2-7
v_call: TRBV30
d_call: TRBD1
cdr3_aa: CAWSARQGGEQYF
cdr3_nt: TGTGCCTGGAGTGCTCGACAGGGTGGCGAGCAGTACTTC

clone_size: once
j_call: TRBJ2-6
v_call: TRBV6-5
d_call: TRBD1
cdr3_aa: CASSSRGSGANVLTF
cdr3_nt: TGTGCCAGCAGTAGCAGGGGGTCTGGGGCCAACGTCCTGACTTTC

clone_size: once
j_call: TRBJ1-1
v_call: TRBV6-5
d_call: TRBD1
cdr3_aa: CASRPGQGTNTEAFF
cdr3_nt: TGTGCCAGCAGACCGGGACAGGGAACGAACACTGAAGCTTTCTTT

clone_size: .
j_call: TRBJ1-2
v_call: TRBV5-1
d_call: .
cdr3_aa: CASSLGEANYGYTF
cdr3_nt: TGCGCCAGCAGCTTGGGGGAGGCTAACTATGGCTACACCTTC

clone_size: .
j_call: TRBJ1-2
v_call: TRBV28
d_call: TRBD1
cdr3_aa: CASSPGGDYGYTF
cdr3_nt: TGTGCCAGCAGTCCAGGGGGCGACTATGGCTACACCTTC

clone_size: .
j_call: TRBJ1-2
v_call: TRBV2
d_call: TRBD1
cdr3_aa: CASSELAGTGGGGYTF
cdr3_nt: TGTGCCAGCAGTGAACTCGCCGGGACAGGGGGCGGGGGCTACACCTTC

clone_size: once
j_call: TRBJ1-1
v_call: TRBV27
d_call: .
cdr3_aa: CASSPREDFVSQAFF
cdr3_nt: TGTGCCAGCAGTCCGCGGGAGGATTTCGTGTCTCAAGCTTTCTTT

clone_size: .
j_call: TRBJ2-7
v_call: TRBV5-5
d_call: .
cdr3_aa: CASSLAPSYEQYF
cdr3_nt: TGTGCCAGCAGCTTGGCTCCTTCCTACGAGCAGTACTTC

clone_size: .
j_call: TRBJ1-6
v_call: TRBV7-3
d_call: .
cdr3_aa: CASSLKGNSPLHF
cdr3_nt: TGTGCCAGCAGCTTAAAGGGGAATTCACCCCTCCACTTT

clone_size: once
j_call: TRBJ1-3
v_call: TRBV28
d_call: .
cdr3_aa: CASQGSLRNTIYF
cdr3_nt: TGTGCCAGTCAGGGGTCTCTGCGAAACACCATATATTTT

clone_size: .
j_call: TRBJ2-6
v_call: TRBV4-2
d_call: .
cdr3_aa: CASSLGQPKVQSGANVLTF
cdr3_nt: TGTGCCAGCAGCCTAGGACAGCCGAAGGTTCAATCTGGGGCCAACGTCCTGACTTTC

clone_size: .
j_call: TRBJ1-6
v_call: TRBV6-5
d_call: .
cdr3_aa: CASTVEQAFNSPLHF
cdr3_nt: TGTGCCAGTACCGTCGAGCAGGCCTTTAATTCACCCCTCCACTTT

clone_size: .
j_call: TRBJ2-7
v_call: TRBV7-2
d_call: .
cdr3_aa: CASTTYNSYEQYF
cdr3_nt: TGTGCCAGCACCACTTATAACAGTTACGAGCAGTACTTC

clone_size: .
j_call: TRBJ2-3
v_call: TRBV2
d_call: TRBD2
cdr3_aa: CASSEGGLAGTRVGTQYF
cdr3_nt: TGTGCCAGCAGTGAGGGGGGACTAGCGGGGACTAGGGTTGGTACGCAGTATTTT

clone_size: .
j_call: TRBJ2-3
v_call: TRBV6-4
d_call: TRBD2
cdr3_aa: CASSDSTSSPDTQYF
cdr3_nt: TGTGCCAGCAGTGACTCGACTAGCTCCCCAGATACGCAGTATTTT

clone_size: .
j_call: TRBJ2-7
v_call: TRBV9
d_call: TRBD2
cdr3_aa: CASSVGLAGARYEQYF
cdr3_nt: TGTGCCAGCAGCGTAGGGCTAGCGGGGGCAAGATACGAGCAGTACTTC

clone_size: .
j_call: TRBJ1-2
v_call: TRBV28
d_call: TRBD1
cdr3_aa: CASSWDREGGYTF
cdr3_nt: TGTGCCAGCAGCTGGGACAGGGAAGGAGGCTACACCTTC

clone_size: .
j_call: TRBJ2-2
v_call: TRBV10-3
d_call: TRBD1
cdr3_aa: CAISESLGQAGAGELFF
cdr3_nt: TGTGCCATCAGTGAGTCATTGGGACAGGCCGGGGCCGGGGAGCTGTTTTTT

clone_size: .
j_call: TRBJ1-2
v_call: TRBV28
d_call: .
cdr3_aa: CASSLPTLAGLYGYTF
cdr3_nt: TGTGCCAGCAGTTTACCAACCCTGGCGGGGCTCTATGGCTACACCTTC

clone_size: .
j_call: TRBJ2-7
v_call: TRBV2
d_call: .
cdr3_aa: CASGLQGIGEQYF
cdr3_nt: TGTGCCAGCGGTTTGCAGGGAATCGGCGAGCAGTACTTC

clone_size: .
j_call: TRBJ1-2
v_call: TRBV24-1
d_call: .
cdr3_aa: CATSGSGRGGYGYTF
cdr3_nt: TGTGCCACCAGTGGTTCGGGTCGAGGAGGCTATGGCTACACCTTC

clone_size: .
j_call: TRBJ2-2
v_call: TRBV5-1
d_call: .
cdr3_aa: CASSLDRNTGELFF
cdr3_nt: TGCGCCAGCAGCTTGGATCGGAACACCGGGGAGCTGTTTTTT

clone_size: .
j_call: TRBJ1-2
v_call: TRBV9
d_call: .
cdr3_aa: CASSRTSGANYGYTF
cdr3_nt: TGTGCCAGCAGCCGGACTTCAGGGGCGAACTATGGCTACACCTTC

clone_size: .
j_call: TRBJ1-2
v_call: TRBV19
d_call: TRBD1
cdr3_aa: CAIGQGGGYTF
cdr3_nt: TGTGCCATTGGACAGGGAGGTGGCTACACCTTC

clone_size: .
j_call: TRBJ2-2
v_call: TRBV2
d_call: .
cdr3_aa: CASSRDNSFSGELFF
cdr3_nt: TGTGCCAGCAGCCGGGACAACAGCTTCTCCGGGGAGCTGTTTTTT

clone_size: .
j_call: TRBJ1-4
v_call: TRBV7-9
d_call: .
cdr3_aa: CASSFLEGKLFF
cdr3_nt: TGTGCCAGCAGCTTTTTGGAGGGAAAACTGTTTTTT

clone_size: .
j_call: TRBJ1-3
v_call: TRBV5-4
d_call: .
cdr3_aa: CASSRWGDGNTIYF
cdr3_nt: TGTGCCAGCAGCAGGTGGGGCGACGGAAACACCATATATTTT

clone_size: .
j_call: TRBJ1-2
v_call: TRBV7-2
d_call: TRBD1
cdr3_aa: CASSTWTGGYGYTF
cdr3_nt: TGTGCCAGCAGCACGTGGACAGGGGGCTATGGCTACACCTTC

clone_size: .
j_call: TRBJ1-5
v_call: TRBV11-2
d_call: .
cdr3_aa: CASSLSGNNQPQHF
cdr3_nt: TGTGCCAGCAGCTTGTCAGGGAACAATCAGCCCCAGCATTTT

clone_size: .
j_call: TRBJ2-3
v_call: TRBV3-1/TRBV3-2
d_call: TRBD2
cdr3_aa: CASSQLAGSTDTQYF
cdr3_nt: TGTGCCAGCAGCCAACTAGCGGGGAGTACAGATACGCAGTATTTT

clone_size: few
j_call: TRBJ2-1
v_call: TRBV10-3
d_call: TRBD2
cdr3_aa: CAISEPGTSGGVSSYNEQFF
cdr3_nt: TGTGCCATCAGTGAGCCAGGGACTAGCGGGGGGGTGAGCTCCTACAATGAGCAGTTCTTC

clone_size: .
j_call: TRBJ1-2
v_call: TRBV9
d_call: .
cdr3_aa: CASSVVSGPYGYTF
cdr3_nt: TGTGCCAGCAGCGTAGTCTCAGGGCCCTATGGCTACACCTTC

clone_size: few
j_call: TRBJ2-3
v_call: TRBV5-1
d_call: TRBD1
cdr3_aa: CASSFTSTGDTQYF
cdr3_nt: TGCGCCAGCAGCTTTACCTCGACAGGGGATACGCAGTATTTT

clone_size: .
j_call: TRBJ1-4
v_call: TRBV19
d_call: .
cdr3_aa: CASNMGGIGEKLFF
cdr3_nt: TGTGCCAGTAACATGGGGGGGATCGGCGAAAAACTGTTTTTT

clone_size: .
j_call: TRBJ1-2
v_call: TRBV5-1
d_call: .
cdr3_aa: CASSLAPDADGYTF
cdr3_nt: TGCGCCAGCAGCTTGGCCCCTGACGCGGATGGCTACACCTTC

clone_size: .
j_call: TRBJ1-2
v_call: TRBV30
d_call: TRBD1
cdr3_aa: CACATETGIGGYTF
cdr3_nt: TGTGCCTGCGCTACGGAGACAGGGATTGGTGGCTACACCTTC

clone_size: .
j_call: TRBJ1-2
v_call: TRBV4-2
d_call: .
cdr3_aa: CASSQDKTHNYGYTF
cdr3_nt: TGTGCCAGCAGCCAAGATAAGACTCATAACTATGGCTACACCTTC

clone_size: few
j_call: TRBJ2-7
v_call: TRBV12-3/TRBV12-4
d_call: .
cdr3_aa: CASRRGNSYEQYF
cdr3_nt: TGTGCCAGCAGACGAGGGAACTCCTACGAGCAGTACTTC

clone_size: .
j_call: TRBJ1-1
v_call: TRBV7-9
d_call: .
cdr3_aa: CASSPIRGAAFF
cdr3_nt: TGTGCCAGCAGCCCGATCCGGGGGGCGGCTTTCTTT